The rows below give T cell receptor beta chains drawn from one sample of a study of cytomegalovirus exposure and HLA in healthy donors. The data were produced by immunoSEQ multiplex PCR, yet TCRdb's version contains in-frame clones alone and is incomplete. The sample lists a few hundred thousand clones, about 86% occurring once. The specimen sequenced was PBMCs. The receptors shown here come from a woman aged 55-75 years in good health and CMV-seropositive. CDR3s include the opening cysteine and the closing phenylalanine or tryptophan. Fields, in order: D gene, clone size, J gene, V gene, CDR3 DNA, CDR3 protein. The D gene is left open where the match is weak. Size tells how often a clone was seen (once, few, many) or the class of an expanded clone, and some rows leave it out.

TRBD1 - TRBJ1-2 TRBV10-1 TGCGCCAGCAGTCCCGGCTCCACAGGGGACCATTATGGCTACACCTTC CASSPGSTGDHYGYTF
TRBD1 - TRBJ1-1 TRBV5-1 TGCGCCAGCAGCTTTGGACAGGGGAGAGGTGCTGAAGCTTTCTTT CASSFGQGRGAEAFF
- - TRBJ1-1 TRBV6-5 TGTGCCAGCAGTTACTCGAGAACGCTGAACACTGAAGCTTTCTTT CASSYSRTLNTEAFF
TRBD1 - TRBJ1-3 TRBV9 TGTGCCAGCAGCCTCGGGACAGGCAACTCTGGAAACACCATATATTTT CASSLGTGNSGNTIYF
TRBD2 - TRBJ2-7 TRBV10-3 TGTGCCATCAGTGACGGACTAGCGAGAGCCTACGAGCAGTACTTC CAISDGLARAYEQYF
- - TRBJ2-1 TRBV10-1 TGCGCCAGCAGTGAGTCTAGCGACAATGAGCAGTTCTTC CASSESSDNEQFF
- - TRBJ2-7 TRBV29-1 TGCAGCGCCGCACTGCCCTTAACCTACGAGCAGTACTTC CSAALPLTYEQYF
- once TRBJ2-7 TRBV10-1 TGCGCCAGCAGTGAGTCAGGAGTTGCCTACGAGCAGTACTTC CASSESGVAYEQYF
- - TRBJ1-2 TRBV27 TGTGCCAGCAGTTTCCGACAGAAAGCTAACTATGGCTACACCTTC CASSFRQKANYGYTF
- - TRBJ2-3 TRBV7-3 TGTGCCAGCAGCTTAAATCCGGCGGGAAGCACAGATACGCAGTATTTT CASSLNPAGSTDTQYF
TRBD2 - TRBJ2-7 TRBV7-3 TGTGCCAGCAGCCTCGAGCGGGAGAATCAGCAGTACTTC CASSLERENQQYF
TRBD1 - TRBJ1-2 TRBV7-9 TGTTCCAGCAGCCCGGGACAGATCCATCCAAACTATGGCTACACCTTC CSSSPGQIHPNYGYTF
TRBD1 - TRBJ1-1 TRBV10-2 TGCGCCAGCAGTGAACAGGGGGCGCGCACTGAAGCTTTCTTT CASSEQGARTEAFF
TRBD1 - TRBJ2-7 TRBV28 TGTGCCAGCAGTTTTGAGGGGGCGCCTCCCTACGAGCAGTACTTC CASSFEGAPPYEQYF
TRBD1 once TRBJ2-7 TRBV19 TGTGCCAGTAGTATCGCCAAGGGACAGGGGTCCTACGAGCAGTACTTC CASSIAKGQGSYEQYF
- - TRBJ2-5 TRBV7-8 TGTGCCAGCAGCTTAGGACTTCCTCAAGAGACCCAGTACTTC CASSLGLPQETQYF
- - TRBJ1-3 TRBV9 TGTGCCAGCAGCGTAGTAGAAAACACCATATATTTT CASSVVENTIYF
- - TRBJ2-2 TRBV4-1 TGCGCCAGCAGCCAAGTCTCGAGTTCGAACACCGGGGAGCTGTTTTTT CASSQVSSSNTGELFF
TRBD1 - TRBJ2-3 TRBV5-4 TGTGCCAGCACCCGAAGGACAGGGGGTACAGATACGCAGTATTTT CASTRRTGGTDTQYF
- - TRBJ2-2 TRBV5-6 TGTGCCAGCAGCTTGGACAGGATCACCGGGGAGCTGTTTTTT CASSLDRITGELFF
- - TRBJ1-2 TRBV7-8 TGTGCCAGCAGCTTGGACAGTCTTTATGGCTACACCTTC CASSLDSLYGYTF
- - TRBJ1-3 TRBV25-1 TGCGCCAGCAGTGACACGGTTTATGGAAACACCATATATTTT CASSDTVYGNTIYF
- few TRBJ1-1 TRBV5-1 TGCGCCAGCAGCTTATACTATCCGGGACAAGGGCCCGAAGCTTTCTTT CASSLYYPGQGPEAFF
- - TRBJ2-7 TRBV6-1 TGTGCCTATTCACAGCAACCCGGCCCCTACGAGCAGTACTTC CAYSQQPGPYEQYF
TRBD2 - TRBJ2-1 TRBV5-1 TGCGCCAGCAGCCAGGGACTAGCGGGAGGAATTTCCTACAATGAGCAGTTCTTC CASSQGLAGGISYNEQFF
- - TRBJ1-5 TRBV19 TGTGCCACCTCAGGGGTCATTAATCAGCCCCAGCATTTT CATSGVINQPQHF
TRBD2 - TRBJ2-3 TRBV7-2 TGTGCCAGCAGCTTAGGCGGGAGCTCAGATACGCAGTATTTT CASSLGGSSDTQYF
- - TRBJ2-5 TRBV6-4 TGTGCCAGCAGCCAAAACTCTCAAGAGACCCAGTACTTC CASSQNSQETQYF
TRBD1 - TRBJ1-1 TRBV29-1 TGCAGCGCTCGACAGGGTCCCTGGGACACTGAAGCTTTCTTT CSARQGPWDTEAFF
TRBD2 - TRBJ2-2 TRBV4-2 TGTGCCAGCAGCCAAGTCAATAGCGGGAGGGCGAACACCGGGGAGCTGTTTTTT CASSQVNSGRANTGELFF
TRBD1 - TRBJ1-2 TRBV5-4 TGTGCCAGCAGCTTACAGGGGGCGTTTGGCTACACCTTC CASSLQGAFGYTF
- few TRBJ2-1 TRBV4-1 TGCGCCAGCAGCCACAACAATGAGCAGTTCTTC CASSHNNEQFF
TRBD1 - TRBJ2-2 TRBV9 TGTGCCAGCAGCGTAGGGACAGGGAACACCGGGGAGCTGTTTTTT CASSVGTGNTGELFF
TRBD1 - TRBJ1-5 TRBV6-5 TGTGCCAGCAGGGGGACAGGGAAAAGTCAGCCCCAGCATTTT CASRGTGKSQPQHF
- - TRBJ1-5 TRBV19 TGTGCCAGTAGTATAGTGTTGGGGAGGGACAATCAGCCCCAGCATTTT CASSIVLGRDNQPQHF
- - TRBJ1-3 TRBV19 TGTGCCAGTACTGGACTGTCTGGAAACACCATATATTTT CASTGLSGNTIYF
- once TRBJ1-1 TRBV12-5 TGTGCTAGTGGGCTCGGGGGGCATAGAGCTTTCTTT CASGLGGHRAFF
- - TRBJ1-3 TRBV6-5 TGTGCCAGCAGTTTTTTTGGGGCTGACCCTGGAAACACCATATATTTT CASSFFGADPGNTIYF
TRBD1 - TRBJ2-1 TRBV30 TGTGCCTGGAGCGAGGGACAGGGGACCTACAATGAGCAGTTCTTC CAWSEGQGTYNEQFF
- - TRBJ1-5 TRBV4-1 TGCGCCAGCAGCCAAGATAGGATGGGGCCGAATCAGCCCCAGCATTTT CASSQDRMGPNQPQHF
TRBD1 - TRBJ2-1 TRBV11-2 TGTGCCAGCAGCTTGGGGACAGACCAGTTCTTC CASSLGTDQFF
TRBD1 - TRBJ1-4 TRBV7-9 TGTTCCAGCAGCTTAGCGACAGGGGTTAGTGAAAAACTGTTTTTT CSSSLATGVSEKLFF
- - TRBJ1-4 TRBV6-5 TGTGCCAGCAGTTTAGGGGACTCCGCGGGTGAAAAACTGTTTTTT CASSLGDSAGEKLFF
TRBD2 - TRBJ2-1 TRBV10-1 TGCGCCAGCAGTGAGGCGGCTAGCGGGAGTAATGAGCAGTTCTTC CASSEAASGSNEQFF
TRBD1 - TRBJ1-3 TRBV7-9 TGTGCCAGCAGCTTCAAGCCGGGACAGGGGTCCTCTGGAAACACCATATATTTT CASSFKPGQGSSGNTIYF
- once TRBJ1-1 TRBV10-3 TGTGCCATCAGTGAGTCGGGAGGGCTGGGTACTGAAGCTTTCTTT CAISESGGLGTEAFF
TRBD1 - TRBJ2-3 TRBV18 TGTGCCAGCTCACCACCGAACAGGGGAAGCACAGATACGCAGTATTTT CASSPPNRGSTDTQYF
- - TRBJ1-5 TRBV5-1 TGCGCCAGCAGCTTGGGAGGAGGCAATCAGCCCCAGCATTTT CASSLGGGNQPQHF
TRBD1 - TRBJ1-4 TRBV7-2 TGTGCCAGCAGCTTAATGGGACAGGGGAATGAAAAACTGTTTTTT CASSLMGQGNEKLFF
TRBD1 few TRBJ1-5 TRBV5-1 TGCGCCAGCAGCTTGACAGGGGGCGATCAGCCCCAGCATTTT CASSLTGGDQPQHF
TRBD1 - TRBJ1-1 TRBV2 TGTGCCAGCAGTTGGACAGGAAATTTTGTTGAAGCTTTCTTT CASSWTGNFVEAFF
- - TRBJ2-7 TRBV4-2 TGTGCCAGCAGCCAAAACCCCCCGGGGTCCTCCTACGAGCAGTACTTC CASSQNPPGSSYEQYF